This T cell receptor beta chain was captured in a study of Ad26.COV2.S vaccination and SARS-CoV-2 variants. As for the study in general: Administration of Ad26.COV2.S was intramuscular, either once or twice 56 days apart.

Treatment of the sample: some 20 received Ad26.COV2.S at low or high dose, single or two shots; 5 received placebo; per-sample allocation not given. Day 63 after the first vaccine or placebo injection was the time point for sampling. Recruitment in Boston yielded a donor of adult age, 18-55 years. Expressing Wuhan-strain SARS-CoV-2 spike, an Ad26 vector served as the vaccine. TCRdb's table, derived via immunoSEQ multiplex PCR, lists solely in-frame clones and lacks some. This sample yields about 500,000 clones, of which 89% are seen a single time; 1.7% belongs to the top ten. V gave up 3 bases and J gave up 8 bases, with 20 bases separating them. The germline V gene encodes CDR1 DFQATT and CDR2 SNEGSKA (reference sequence). The CDR3 has 15 amino acids.

Sequenced here: peripheral blood, sampled in a trial of Ad26.COV2.S vaccine versus placebo. This chain connects TRBV20-1 to TRBJ2-1; no clear D gene. The origin of this receptor is a person between 18 and 65 years old who received the Ad26.COV2.S COVID-19 vaccine or a placebo. The DNA for the CDR3 is TGCAGTGCTAGTCCAAGGGCCTCAGGACCGGATGAGCAGTTCTTC. It encodes CSASPRASGPDEQFF.